The next 15 T cell receptor beta chains were all read from a single sample in a study of CD8 T cells in Susac syndrome. RNA, at 0.5 to 1 ug, was reverse transcribed with random hexamers. TCRdb re-called the immunoSEQ multiplex PCR reads with MiXCR, one entry per CDR3 protein. The table has 50,000 to 55,000 distinct CDR3 sequences, more than 85% seen once. Sequencing used CD8+ T cells from PBMCs. The receptors shown here come from a human donor with Susac syndrome.

This chain links TRBV20-1 with TRBJ2-7; 8 positions match TRBD1. Germline V gene lookup returns CDR1 DFQATT and CDR2 SNEGSKA (reference sequence). The CDR3 spans 15 residues. After removal of 0 bases from V and 3 bases from J, the junction contained 7 bases not matched to a gene. The CDR3 coding sequence is TGCAGTGCTAGAGATCCCACAGGGGGAGGCTACGAGCAGTACTTC. The encoded protein is CSARDPTGGGYEQYF.

Only one count was recorded for this clonotype. In DNA, the CDR3 is TGTGCCAGCAGCTTAGTACAGTACAATGAGCAGTTCTTC. Translating gives CASSLVQYNEQFF. This chain links TRBV7-6 with TRBJ2-1; D not certain. Germline V gene lookup returns CDR1 SGHVS and CDR2 FNYEAQ. Trimming removed 1 base from V and 4 bases from J, with 5 bases in between. The CDR3 extends over 13 amino acids.

This chain uses TRBV27 with TRBJ2-1; no firm D call. Germline V CDR1 and CDR2: MNHEY, SMNVEV (reference sequence). Trimming stripped 1 base from V and 5 bases from J, with 0 bases between. The CDR3 spans 11 residues. The CDR3 region is CASSLYNEQFF. The CDR3 DNA follows: TGTGCCAGCAGTTTATACAATGAGCAGTTCTTC.

The J gene is TRBJ2-7, the V gene TRBV30; a weak D match, TRBD1 (6 bases). Trimming removed 8 bases from V and 0 bases from J, with 14 bases in between. The length of the CDR3 is 13 residues. Germline V CDR1 and CDR2: GTSNPN, SVGIG (reference sequence). CDR3 DNA sequence: TGTGCCGGCACAGGGACAAACTCCTACGAGCAGTACTTC. It codes for CAGTGTNSYEQYF.

The V gene is TRBV7-9, the J gene TRBJ2-3; D remains unclear. The CDR3 has 13 residues. In germline, CDR1 is SEHNR, CDR2 FQNEAQ (reference sequence). Trimming took off 3 bases at V and 4 bases at J, with 8 bases between the two ends. Here the CDR3 reads CASSFGTADTQYF. The CDR3 bases are TGTGCCAGCAGCTTCGGCACCGCAGATACGCAGTATTTT.

This chain links TRBV29-1 with TRBJ2-7; 8 nucleotides agree with TRBD1. The V gene's germline CDR1 is SQVTM and CDR2 ANQGSEA. Unmatched junction bases numbered 5, after V lost 6 bases and J lost 1 base. This CDR3 is 13 amino acids long. CDR3: CSVLQGASYEQYF. CDR3 nucleotide sequence: TGCAGCGTCCTGCAGGGGGCTTCCTACGAGCAGTACTTC.

V is TRBV30 and J is TRBJ1-2; D ambiguous. Trimming shortened V by 4 bases and J by 3 bases, and 12 bases separated the two germline ends. CDR3 length: 13 residues. In germline, CDR1 is GTSNPN, CDR2 SVGIG (reference sequence). In DNA form, the CDR3 reads TGTGCCTGGAATTTGTGGGAGTACTATGGCTACACCTTC. This gives the protein CAWNLWEYYGYTF.

The chain combines TRBV9 with TRBJ2-5; no clear D gene. The CDR3 contains 13 residues. V lost 3 bases, J lost 7 bases, and 13 bases lay in between. Germline assignment: CDR1 SGDLS and CDR2 YYNGEE. The CDR3 spells CASSATIYRTQYF. The CDR3 coding sequence is TGTGCCAGCAGCGCCACGATCTATCGGACCCAGTACTTC.

The chain employs TRBV29-1 and TRBJ2-5; D may be TRBD1 or TRBD2 (5 bases each). The CDR3 extends over 14 amino acids. Trimming took 1 base from V and 2 from J, leaving 11 bases between them. CDR1 is SQVTM and CDR2 is ANQGSEA in the germline V gene. The DNA for the CDR3 is TGCAGCGTTGAAGCCAGAGGGGAGCAAGAGACCCAGTACTTC. This gives the protein CSVEARGEQETQYF.

The chain joins TRBV11-1 to TRBJ2-5; no reliable D call. Germline V gives CDR1 SGHAT, CDR2 FQDESV (reference sequence). The CDR3 contains 13 residues. Trimming took off 6 bases at V and 6 bases at J, with 14 bases between the two ends. The CDR3 sequence: CASRGISSQTQYF. The CDR3 coding sequence is TGTGCCAGCAGAGGGATTAGCTCCCAGACCCAGTACTTC.

V and J are TRBV12-5 and TRBJ1-2; no definite D call. Germline V lookup: CDR1 LGHNT, CDR2 FRNRAP. The CDR3 loop spans 13 amino acids. Trimming took 11 bases from V and 6 from J, leaving 19 bases between them. The CDR3 DNA sequence: TGTGCTCTTTACACTGGAGGGATGAATGGCTACACCTTC. Protein: CALYTGGMNGYTF.

This CDR3 reads CASSYSASGEQFF. In DNA form, the CDR3 reads TGTGCCAGCAGTTACTCCGCTAGCGGTGAGCAGTTCTTC. The chain employs TRBV6-2 or TRBV6-3 and TRBJ2-1, with TRBD2 matching over 7 bases. CDR1 and CDR2 (germline): MNHEY, SVGEGT. CDR3 size: 13 residues. Unmatched junction bases numbered 2, after V lost 0 bases and J lost 9 bases.

The chain has TRBV15 and TRBJ1-1; tentative D call: TRBD1 (6 bases). Between the trimmed V and J ends, which lost 5 bases and 1 base, there was a span of 11 bases. Germline V gene data show CDR1 as LNHNV and CDR2 as YYDKDF (reference sequence). CDR3 length equals 14 residues. CDR3 sequence reads: CATSWDKTNTEAFF. CDR3 sequence (DNA): TGTGCCACCAGCTGGGACAAAACGAACACTGAAGCTTTCTTT.

This clonotype was recorded once. The V call is TRBV4-1, the J call TRBJ1-1, with 10 bases lining up with TRBD1. Trimming cost V 4 bases and J 6 bases; bases outside gene matches: 5. Germline V gene lookup returns CDR1 MGHRA and CDR2 YSYEKL. The CDR3 loop spans 14 amino acids. CDR3 coding DNA: TGCGCCAGCAGCCTAGGACAGGGGGTACCTGAAGCTTTCTTT. It encodes CASSLGQGVPEAFF.

The V and J genes are TRBV7-9 and TRBJ2-7; D remains ambiguous. Between the trimmed V and J ends, which lost 4 bases and 2 bases, there was a span of 6 bases. The length of the CDR3 is 12 residues. The germline V gene encodes CDR1 SEHNR and CDR2 FQNEAQ (reference sequence). Written as DNA, the CDR3 is TGTGCCAGCAGCTCCCCCCCCTACGAGCAGTACTTC. This translates into CASSSPPYEQYF.